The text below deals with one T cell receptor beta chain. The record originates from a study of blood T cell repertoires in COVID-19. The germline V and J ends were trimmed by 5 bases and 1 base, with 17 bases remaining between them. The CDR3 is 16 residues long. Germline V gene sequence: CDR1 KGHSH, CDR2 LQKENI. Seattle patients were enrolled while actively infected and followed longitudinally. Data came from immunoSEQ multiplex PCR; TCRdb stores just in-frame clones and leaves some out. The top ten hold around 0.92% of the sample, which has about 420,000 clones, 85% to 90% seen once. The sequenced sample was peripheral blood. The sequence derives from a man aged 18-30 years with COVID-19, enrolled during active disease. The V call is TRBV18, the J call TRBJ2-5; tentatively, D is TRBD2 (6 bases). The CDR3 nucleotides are TGTGCCAGCTCAAAATCTCCGGGACTGATCCAAGAGACCCAGTACTTC. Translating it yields CASSKSPGLIQETQYF.